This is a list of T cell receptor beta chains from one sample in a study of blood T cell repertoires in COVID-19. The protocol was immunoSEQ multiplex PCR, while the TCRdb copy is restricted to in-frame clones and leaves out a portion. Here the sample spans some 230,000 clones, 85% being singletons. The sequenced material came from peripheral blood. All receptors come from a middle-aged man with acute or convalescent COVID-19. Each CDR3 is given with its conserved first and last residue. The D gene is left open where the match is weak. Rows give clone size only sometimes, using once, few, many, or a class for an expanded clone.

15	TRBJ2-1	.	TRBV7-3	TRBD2	CASSAISGGGNEQFF	TGTGCCAGCAGCGCGATTAGCGGGGGAGGCAATGAGCAGTTCTTC
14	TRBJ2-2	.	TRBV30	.	CAWSVTSHTGELFF	TGTGCCTGGAGTGTAACCAGTCACACCGGGGAGCTGTTTTTT
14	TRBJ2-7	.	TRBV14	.	CASSQDYRNYEQYF	TGTGCCAGCAGCCAAGATTACAGAAACTACGAGCAGTACTTC
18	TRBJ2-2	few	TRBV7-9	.	CASTARGGDVPNTGELFF	TGTGCCAGCACCGCCCGAGGGGGTGACGTACCGAACACCGGGGAGCTGTTTTTT
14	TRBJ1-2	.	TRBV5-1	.	CASSLVGTKEGYTF	TGCGCCAGCAGCTTGGTGGGGACAAAGGAGGGCTACACCTTC
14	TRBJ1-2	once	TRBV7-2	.	CASSFQGTSYGYTF	TGTGCCAGCAGCTTCCAGGGGACATCCTATGGCTACACCTTC
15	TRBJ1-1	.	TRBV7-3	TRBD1	CASSSGQGLNTEAFF	TGTGCCAGCAGCTCCGGACAGGGCTTGAACACTGAAGCTTTCTTT
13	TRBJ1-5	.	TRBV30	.	CAGSEGSNQPQHF	TGTGCCGGGAGTGAGGGGAGCAATCAGCCCCAGCATTTT
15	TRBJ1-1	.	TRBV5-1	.	CASSLGGGVDTEAFF	TGCGCCAGCAGCTTGGGAGGTGGAGTCGACACTGAAGCTTTCTTT
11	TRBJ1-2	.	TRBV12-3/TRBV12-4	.	CASSLTGILTF	TGTGCCAGCAGTTTAACAGGGATCCTCACCTTC
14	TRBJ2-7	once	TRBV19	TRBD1	CASSLTGDIYEQYF	TGTGCCAGTAGTTTAACAGGGGACATCTACGAGCAGTACTTC
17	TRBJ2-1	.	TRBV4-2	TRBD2	CASSPYLSGGHHNEQFF	TGTGCCAGCAGCCCATACCTAAGCGGGGGCCATCACAATGAGCAGTTCTTC
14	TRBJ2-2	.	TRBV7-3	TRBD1	CASSWDSRGGELFF	TGTGCCAGCAGCTGGGACAGTCGGGGCGGGGAGCTGTTTTTT
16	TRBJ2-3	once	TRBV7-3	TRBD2	CASSPGLAGGLDTQYF	TGTGCCAGCAGCCCCGGACTAGCGGGGGGTTTAGATACGCAGTATTTT
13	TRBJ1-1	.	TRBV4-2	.	CASKARGGTEAFF	TGTGCCAGCAAGGCGAGGGGAGGCACTGAAGCTTTCTTT
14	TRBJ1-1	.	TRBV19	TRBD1	CASSLTGGYSEAFF	TGTGCCAGTAGTTTGACAGGGGGTTACAGTGAAGCTTTCTTT
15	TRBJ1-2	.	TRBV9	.	CASSVDPTGIYGYTF	TGTGCCAGCAGCGTAGACCCCACAGGCATCTATGGCTACACCTTC
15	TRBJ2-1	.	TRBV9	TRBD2	CASSVVSGGGYEQFF	TGTGCCAGCAGCGTAGTTAGCGGGGGGGGTTATGAGCAGTTCTTC
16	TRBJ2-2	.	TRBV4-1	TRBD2	CASSQGGTSHTGELFF	TGCGCCAGCAGCCAAGGAGGGACTAGTCACACCGGGGAGCTGTTTTTT
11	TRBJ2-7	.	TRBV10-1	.	CASQGTYEQYF	TGCGCCAGTCAGGGGACCTACGAGCAGTACTTC
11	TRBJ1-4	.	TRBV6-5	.	CASSRGEKLFF	TGTGCCAGCAGTCGGGGTGAAAAACTGTTTTTT
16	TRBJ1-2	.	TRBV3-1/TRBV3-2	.	CASSQEAVRGSHGYTF	TGTGCCAGCAGCCAAGAAGCAGTAAGGGGGAGCCATGGCTACACCTTC
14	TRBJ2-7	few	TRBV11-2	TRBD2	CASSLKRGGMEQYF	TGTGCCAGCAGCTTAAAGCGGGGGGGGATGGAGCAGTACTTC
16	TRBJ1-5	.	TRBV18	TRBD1	CASSPMGQLSNQPQHF	TGTGCCAGCTCCCCGATGGGACAGTTAAGCAATCAGCCCCAGCATTTT
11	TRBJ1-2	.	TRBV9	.	CASSASDGYTF	TGTGCCAGCAGCGCATCAGATGGCTACACCTTC
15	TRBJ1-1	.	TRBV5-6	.	CASSRRTERETEAFF	TGTGCCAGCAGCCGCCGGACAGAGAGAGAGACTGAAGCTTTCTTT
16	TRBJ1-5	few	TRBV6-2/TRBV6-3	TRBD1	CASSYLGQGSNQPQHF	TGTGCCAGCAGTTACCTCGGACAGGGGAGCAATCAGCCCCAGCATTTT
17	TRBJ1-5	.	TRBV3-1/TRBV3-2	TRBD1	CASSPSGGRGDLVPQHF	TGTGCCAGCAGCCCCTCAGGGGGTAGAGGGGACCTCGTGCCCCAGCATTTT
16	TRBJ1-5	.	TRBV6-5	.	CASSSAGSQGNQPQHF	TGTGCCAGCAGTTCCGCCGGGTCGCAAGGCAATCAGCCCCAGCATTTT
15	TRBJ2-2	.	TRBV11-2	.	CASSLARRNTGELFF	TGTGCCAGCAGCTTAGCCAGGCGGAACACCGGGGAGCTGTTTTTT
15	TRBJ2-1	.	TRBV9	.	CASSVQEGPYNEQFF	TGTGCCAGCAGCGTGCAGGAAGGCCCCTACAATGAGCAGTTCTTC
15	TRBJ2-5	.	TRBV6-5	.	CASSYVGGPRETQYF	TGTGCCAGCAGTTACGTGGGGGGGCCCCGTGAGACCCAGTACTTC
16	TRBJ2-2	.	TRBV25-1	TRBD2	CASSLTSGANTGELFF	TGTGCCAGTTCCCTAACTAGCGGGGCTAACACCGGGGAGCTGTTTTTT
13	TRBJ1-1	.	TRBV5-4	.	CASSVPERTEAFF	TGTGCCAGCAGCGTTCCGGAGAGGACTGAAGCTTTCTTT
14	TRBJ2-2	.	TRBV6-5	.	CASRRDRSTGELFF	TGTGCCAGCAGGCGGGACAGATCCACCGGGGAGCTGTTTTTT
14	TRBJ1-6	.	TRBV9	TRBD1	CASSVETGPSPLHF	TGTGCCAGCAGCGTAGAGACAGGGCCGTCACCCCTCCACTTT
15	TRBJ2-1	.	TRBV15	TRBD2	CATSSSVLAGGYSFF	TGTGCCACCAGCAGTTCGGTCTTAGCGGGGGGGTACTCTTTCTTC
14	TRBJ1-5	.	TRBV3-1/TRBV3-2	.	CASSQGQGGQPQHF	TGTGCCAGCAGCCAAGGGCAGGGCGGTCAGCCCCAGCATTTT
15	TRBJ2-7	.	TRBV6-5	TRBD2	CASSYATGTSYEQYF	TGTGCCAGCAGTTACGCAACCGGGACTAGCTACGAGCAGTACTTC
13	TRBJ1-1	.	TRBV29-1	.	CSVGGYFVTEAFF	TGCAGCGTTGGAGGGTATTTCGTCACTGAAGCTTTCTTT
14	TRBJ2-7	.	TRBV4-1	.	CASSQRPGAYEQYF	TGCGCCAGCAGCCAAAGACCAGGGGCCTACGAGCAGTACTTC
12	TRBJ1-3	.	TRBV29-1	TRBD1	CSAETGGNTIYF	TGCAGCGCCGAGACAGGGGGAAACACCATATATTTT
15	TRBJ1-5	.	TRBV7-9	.	CASSPIKGGDQPQHF	TGTGCCAGCAGCCCAATAAAAGGGGGAGATCAGCCCCAGCATTTT
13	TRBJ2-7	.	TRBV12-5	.	CASGRQEIYEQYF	TGTGCTAGTGGCCGACAGGAGATCTACGAGCAGTACTTC
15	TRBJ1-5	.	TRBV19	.	CASKRDFAGNQPQHF	TGTGCCAGTAAAAGGGACTTCGCTGGCAATCAGCCCCAGCATTTT
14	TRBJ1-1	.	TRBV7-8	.	CASSLLLTNTEAFF	TGTGCCAGCAGCTTATTGCTCACAAACACTGAAGCTTTCTTT
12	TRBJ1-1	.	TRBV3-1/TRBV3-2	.	CASSQRENEAFF	TGTGCCAGCAGCCAAAGGGAGAATGAAGCTTTCTTT
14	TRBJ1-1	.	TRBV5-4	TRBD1	CASSRGQLNTEAFF	TGTGCCAGCAGCCGGGGACAGCTGAACACTGAAGCTTTCTTT
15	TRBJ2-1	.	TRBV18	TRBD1	CASSPNMQGADEQFF	TGTGCCAGCTCACCGAATATGCAGGGGGCCGATGAGCAGTTCTTC
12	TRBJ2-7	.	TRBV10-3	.	CAVRDFPYEQYF	TGTGCCGTGCGGGACTTTCCCTACGAGCAGTACTTC
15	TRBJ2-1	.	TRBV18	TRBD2	CASSPPSGLALEQFF	TGTGCCAGCTCACCACCCTCAGGACTAGCGCTCGAGCAGTTCTTC
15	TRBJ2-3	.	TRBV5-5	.	CASSLLSMGTDTQYF	TGTGCCAGCAGCTTGTTAAGCATGGGCACAGATACGCAGTATTTT
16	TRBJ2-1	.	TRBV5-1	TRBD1	CASSLFSVQGADEQFF	TGCGCCAGCAGCTTGTTCTCTGTCCAGGGGGCTGATGAGCAGTTCTTC